One and the same sample provided the 7 T cell receptor beta chains below, sequenced in a study of T-cell reconstitution after alpha-beta-depleted transplantation in children listed by TCRdb under 2016. The receptor library was made with PCR. Sequencing was performed on an Illumina HiSeq 2500. To normalize quantification of the TCRbeta repertoire, the TCR libraries were built with molecular barcoding that relied on unique molecular identifiers. TCRdb's own reprocessing of the public reads used fastp at Q25 and MiXCR and kept productive beta chains. Each CDR3 protein gets just one entry, which takes the most common genes and DNA from the rows behind it. A total of some 150,000 distinct CDR3 sequences appear in this sample, around 8.5% of them only once. The ten biggest clones cover less than 20% of the sample. Read against the paper, the sample's treatment or condition label means: allogeneic hematopoietic cell transplantation with graft depleted of TCRalphabeta T cells and CD19 B cells.

The sequences come from PBMCs, mostly from graft donor cells, collected 180 days after TCRalphabeta/CD19-depleted stem cell transplant. The origin of the receptors is a female patient under 10 years old who had a stem cell transplant for congenital amegakaryocytic thrombocytopenia, so the T cells may come from the graft donor.

This clonotype was recorded many times. V is TRBV28 and J is TRBJ1-1; 7 nucleotides align to TRBD1. Looked up from germline, CDR1 is MDHEN and CDR2 is SYDVKM. This CDR3 has 15 residues. J lost 3 bases, V lost 4 bases, and 8 bases had no gene match. This CDR3 reads CASSSGTASYTEAFF. In DNA, the CDR3 is TGTGCCAGCAGTTCAGGGACAGCGTCTTACACTGAAGCTTTCTTT.

V gene TRBV6-1 combines with J gene TRBJ1-1; no clear D. CDR1 and CDR2 from the germline V gene are MNHNS and SASEGT. Trimming stripped 4 bases from V and 2 bases from J, with 11 bases between. The CDR3 sequence is 14 residues long. Written as DNA, the CDR3 is TGTGCCAGCAGTGCCCTTGGAGGAAACACTGAAGCTTTCTTT. Protein sequence: CASSALGGNTEAFF.

This chain uses TRBV6-5 with TRBJ1-1, with a weak D call TRBD1 (5 bases). V lost 7 bases, J lost 7 bases, and 16 bases lay in between. CDR3 size: 13 residues. CDR1 and CDR2 (germline): MNHEY, SVGAGI. The DNA of the CDR3 is TGTGCCAGCACCAAGTCGGGGGGGAGTGAAGCTTTCTTT. This encodes CASTKSGGSEAFF.

This chain links TRBV7-7 with TRBJ2-7, with 8 nucleotides matching TRBD1. With V trimmed by 5 bases and J by 3 bases, 9 bases remained unmatched. Germline V gene lookup returns CDR1 SSHAT and CDR2 FNYEAQ (reference sequence). The CDR3 covers 15 residues. This CDR3 reads CASSNGQGPNYEQYF. The CDR3 bases are TGTGCCAGCAGCAACGGACAGGGCCCAAACTACGAGCAGTACTTC.

Only a few counts were recorded for this clonotype. The chain combines TRBV5-1 with TRBJ1-2; D is undetermined. The CDR3 consists of 13 residues. Germline V gene sequence: CDR1 SGHRS, CDR2 YFSETQ. The ends were cut back, 0 bases at V and 5 bases at J, with 8 bases in the middle. The CDR3 region has the DNA TGCGCCAGCAGCTTGGATCGCCCTTATGGCTACACCTTC. Amino acid sequence: CASSLDRPYGYTF.

The chain combines TRBV10-3 with TRBJ2-7; TRBD2 agrees at 9 bases. After removal of 4 bases from V and 7 bases from J, the junction contained 11 bases not matched to a gene. The germline CDR1 and CDR2 sequences are ENHRY and SYGVKD. The CDR3 is 15 residues long. The CDR3 bases are TGTGCCATCAGTGCGGACGGCGGGGGGGCTTGGGAGCAGTACTTC. Translated: CAISADGGGAWEQYF.

The rearrangement joins TRBV19 to TRBJ2-1, with 11 bases that match TRBD2. The trim removed 0 bases at V and 10 bases at J, leaving 11 bases unmatched. There are 17 residues in the CDR3. Germline loops: CDR1 LNHDA, CDR2 SQIVND (reference sequence). This CDR3 reads CASSIDLALAGDREQFF. The DNA for the CDR3 is TGTGCCAGTAGTATAGATCTCGCACTAGCGGGAGATCGGGAGCAGTTCTTC.